This T cell receptor beta chain originates from a study of blood T cell repertoires in COVID-19. Study as a whole: PBMCs, B-cell-depleted T cells, or T cells were the source of the cDNA or gDNA that made up the material.

This CDR3 contains 17 residues. V shed 0 bases and J 6 bases; nucleotides not matched to a gene: 10. Germline CDR1 reads LNHDA; CDR2 reads SQIVND (reference sequence). TCRdb's copy holds only in-frame clones and misses some; the assay was immunoSEQ multiplex PCR. Of tens of thousands of clones listed, more than 65% are singletons. This TCR derives from a human donor in a cohort sampled during active COVID-19. Material for sequencing was peripheral blood. The chain carries TRBV19 and TRBJ1-2, with 10 bases matching TRBD1. CDR3 coding DNA: TGTGCCAGTAGTATAGAGGGCGGGACAGGGGACGAGAATGGCTACACCTTC. It specifies CASSIEGGTGDENGYTF.